A single T cell receptor beta chain is shown here with its context. Antigen specificity is unknown. Profiling relied on immunoSEQ multiplex PCR, and the TCRdb table lists in-frame clones only, not all of them. The repertoire holds about 100,000 clones, with roughly 84% as singletons. This entry is derived from a study of graft-versus-host responses after intestinal transplantation. Study conclusions and caveats: Peak circulating GvH clone levels tracked with early post-transplant HvG declines. Some GvH clones appeared in ileal mucosa or blood before recipient bone marrow.

Per the germline V gene, CDR1 is SGHTS and CDR2 is YDEGEE. With 4 bases removed from V and 1 base from J, the gap between germline ends came to 9 bases. The CDR3 is 14 amino acids. Specimen: unstimulated CD4+ T cells sorted from spleen or lymph node cells, collected before transplant. This chain uses TRBV5-8 with TRBJ2-1; unclear D gene. The TCR was taken from a human donor who was the organ donor for an intestinal transplant. This CDR3 is CASSVDQSYNEQFF. CDR3 in DNA: TGTGCCAGCAGCGTGGACCAATCCTACAATGAGCAGTTCTTC.